The next 12 T cell receptor beta chains were all read from a single sample in a study of blood T cell repertoires in COVID-19. The data were produced by immunoSEQ multiplex PCR, yet TCRdb's version contains in-frame clones alone and is incomplete. The sample holds 130,000 to 150,000 clones; around 89% are singletons and the top ten take roughly 1.2%. Material: PBMCs or T cells enriched from blood (not recorded which). Source of these receptors: a woman in her 30s with acute COVID-19.

This clone is a singleton in its sample. This CDR3 reads CASSDSATDTQYF. The CDR3 DNA is TGTGCCAGCAGCGATAGCGCGACAGATACGCAGTATTTT. The gene calls are TRBV5-6 and TRBJ2-3; tentative D call: TRBD2 (5 bases). The CDR3 spans 13 residues. Germline-derived CDR1 and CDR2 are SGHDT and YYEEEE. V dropped 4 bases and J dropped 3 bases, with 9 bases sitting between them.

J is TRBJ2-7 and V is TRBV3-1 (or the pseudogene TRBV3-2); perhaps TRBD2 as D (5 bases). The germline V gene has CDR1 LGHDT and CDR2 YNNKEL (reference sequence). CDR3 length: 17 amino acids. Deletions cut 3 bases from V and 1 base from J, with 19 bases between. The DNA of the CDR3 is TGTGCCAGCAGCCAGGGTTCACTAGTGAGCCTGTCCTACGAGCAGTACTTC. This gives the protein CASSQGSLVSLSYEQYF.

A single count supports this clone. The chain joins TRBV6-5 to TRBJ1-4; TRBD1 matches 8 bases. J gave up 8 bases and V 6 bases, and 8 bases lay outside the gene matches. This CDR3 is built from 14 residues. Germline V gives CDR1 MNHEY, CDR2 SVGAGI. CDR3 sequence (DNA): TGTGCCAGCAGCCCGACAGGGGCTGGGGAAAAACTGTTTTTT. Protein product: CASSPTGAGEKLFF.

The genes are TRBV19 and TRBJ2-1; 10 bases match TRBD2. CDR1 and CDR2 (germline): LNHDA, SQIVND (reference sequence). V was clipped by 3 bases and J by 11 bases; unmatched bases: 4. The CDR3 is 13 residues long. DNA for the CDR3: TGTGCCAGTAGTATTCTAGCGGGGGAAAAGCAGTTCTTC. Its translation: CASSILAGEKQFF.

This clone showed up just once. CDR3 sequence reads: CASSLGWRTEAFF. The CDR3 DNA is TGTGCCAGCAGCCTCGGGTGGCGGACTGAAGCTTTCTTT. The V call is TRBV3-1 (or the pseudogene TRBV3-2), the J call TRBJ1-1; no clear D gene. V was trimmed by 4 bases and J by 5 bases, leaving 11 bases between them. Germline V gives CDR1 LGHDT, CDR2 YNNKEL (reference sequence). The length of the CDR3 is 13 residues.

This clone occurred once. This chain connects TRBV28 to TRBJ1-5; D may be TRBD1 (5 bases). CDR1 is MDHEN and CDR2 is SYDVKM in the germline V gene. Trimming cost V 1 base and J 7 bases, with 11 bases left between them. CDR3 length: 14 amino acids. This CDR3 is CASSLSGRHQPQHF. CDR3 DNA sequence: TGTGCCAGCAGTTTATCAGGGAGGCACCAGCCCCAGCATTTT.

V usage is TRBV6-5 and J usage is TRBJ2-3; no firm D call. The V and J ends lost 4 bases and 2 bases respectively, with 10 bases between them. Germline V gives CDR1 MNHEY, CDR2 SVGAGI. The CDR3 spans 14 residues. CDR3 amino acids: CASSFGQDTDTQYF. CDR3 bases: TGTGCCAGCAGTTTCGGCCAGGACACAGATACGCAGTATTTT.

The chain is built from TRBV5-3 and TRBJ1-3; a weak D match, TRBD1 (6 bases). TRBV5-3 qualifies as an ORF whose function is uncertain. V lost 5 bases and J lost 0, with 12 bases in between. The CDR3 has 15 residues. DNA for the CDR3: TGTGCCAGAAGTTCTGACAGGAACTCTGGAAACACCATATATTTT. Encoded protein: CARSSDRNSGNTIYF.

The chain couples TRBV6-2 or TRBV6-3 to TRBJ1-2; D might be TRBD1 (5 bases). The CDR3 length is 12 residues. The V end was cut by 5 bases, the J end by 5 bases, with 9 bases between. Germline CDR1 and CDR2: MNHEY and SVGEGT. The CDR3 coding sequence is TGTGCCAGCAGTACAGGAATTTATGGCTACACCTTC. The encoded protein is CASSTGIYGYTF.

The genes are TRBV6-5 and TRBJ2-7; 14 bases fit TRBD2. The CDR3 loop spans 14 amino acids. V lost 4 bases, J lost 6 bases, and 2 bases stayed unmatched. The germline CDR1 and CDR2 sequences are MNHEY and SVGAGI. For the CDR3, the DNA is TGTGCCAGCAGTTCGGGACTAGCGGGAGCCGAGCAGTACTTC. It yields the protein CASSSGLAGAEQYF.

This chain joins TRBV3-1 (or the pseudogene TRBV3-2) and TRBJ2-7, with TRBD1 matching over 8 bases. CDR1 is LGHDT and CDR2 is YNNKEL in the germline V gene (reference sequence). The junction had 6 bases not matched to a gene; V was cut back by 1 base and J by 1 base. The CDR3 totals 16 residues. The DNA of the CDR3 is TGTGCCAGCAGCCAAGGGCGACAGGGGAGGTCCTACGAGCAGTACTTC. Its protein product is CASSQGRQGRSYEQYF.

This clone was counted a single time. The V call is TRBV5-5, the J call TRBJ2-1; D is perhaps TRBD1 (6 bases). The CDR3 extends over 14 amino acids. CDR1 is SGHKS, CDR2 YYEKEE, per germline (reference sequence). V shed 4 bases and J shed 4 bases, with 12 bases lying between them. CDR3 sequence: CASSKETGYNEQFF. The CDR3, as DNA: TGTGCCAGCAGCAAAGAAACAGGGTACAATGAGCAGTTCTTC.